The 32 T cell receptor beta chains presented below share a single source sample, sequenced in a study of T cell responses to AZD1222 COVID-19 vaccine. Profiling relied on immunoSEQ multiplex PCR, and the TCRdb table lists in-frame clones only, not all of them. The data show about 110,000 clones, roughly 87% seen once. The material sequenced was peripheral blood, taken 28 days after the second AZD1222 dose. The receptors were sampled from an adult who received the AZD1222 COVID-19 vaccine.

CDR3 loop: CATSRDRLTVYGYTF. The CDR3 nucleotides read TGTGCCACCAGCAGAGATCGATTGACAGTTTATGGCTACACCTTC. The chain carries TRBV15 and TRBJ1-2; possible D gene TRBD1, 5 bases. V shed 0 bases and J shed 5 bases, with 13 bases lying between them. The CDR3 length is 15 residues. Germline V gene lookup returns CDR1 LNHNV and CDR2 YYDKDF (reference sequence). Using reference TRBV15 and TRBJ1-2 for the parts outside the CDR3, the full variable domain is DAMVIQNPRYQVTQFGKPVTLSCSQTLNHNVMYWYQQKSSQAPKLLFHYYDKDFNNEADTPDNFQSRRPNTSFCFLDIRSPGLGDTAMYLCATSRDRLTVYGYTFGSGTRLTVV.

This clone turned up a few times. In DNA, the CDR3 is TGTGCCAGCAGCACCGGGACAGGGCACACCGGGGAGCTGTTTTTT. This encodes CASSTGTGHTGELFF. The chain recombines TRBV11-1 with TRBJ2-2; 9 bases map to TRBD1. Germline V gives CDR1 SGHAT, CDR2 FQDESV (reference sequence). J lost 3 bases, V lost 5 bases, and 4 bases had no gene match. This CDR3 has 15 residues.

The rearrangement uses TRBV12-3 or TRBV12-4 and TRBJ2-7; the D is unclear. Between the trimmed V and J ends, which lost 5 bases and 6 bases, there was a span of 11 bases. The CDR3 has 12 residues. The CDR3 DNA reads TGTGCCAGCAGTCCAGTTTATGGCGAGCAGTACTTC. Amino acids: CASSPVYGEQYF.

The gene calls are TRBV28 and TRBJ1-5; D perhaps matches TRBD1 (6 bases). Germline values: CDR1 MDHEN, CDR2 SYDVKM. The CDR3 contains 15 residues. V dropped 10 bases and J dropped 2 bases, with 18 bases sitting between them. The CDR3 sequence: CATTHQGLGNQPQHF. The CDR3 nucleotides read TGTGCCACTACCCACCAGGGGTTGGGCAATCAGCCCCAGCATTTT. Supplemented by reference TRBV28 and TRBJ1-5, the full variable domain reads DVKVTQSSRYLVKRTGEKVFLECVQDMDHENMFWYRQDPGLGLRLIYFSYDVKMKEKGDIPEGYSVSREKKERFSLILESASTNQTSMYLCATTHQGLGNQPQHFGDGTRLSIL.

The chain combines TRBV19 with TRBJ1-1; possible D gene TRBD1, 5 bases. The ends were cut back, 4 bases at V and 5 bases at J, with 11 bases in the middle. The CDR3 consists of 13 residues. Germline V gives CDR1 LNHDA, CDR2 SQIVND (reference sequence). CDR3 region: CASSRGGGTEAFF. The CDR3 DNA is TGTGCCAGTAGTAGGGGCGGAGGGACTGAAGCTTTCTTT.

The rearrangement links TRBV9 to TRBJ2-1; 8 bases line up with TRBD1. Germline CDR1 and CDR2: SGDLS and YYNGEE. V lost 4 bases and J lost 4; bases outside the gene matches: 7. This CDR3 is 15 amino acids long. CDR3 nucleotide sequence: TGTGCCAGCAGCCTAGGGACAGGCGGTTACAATGAGCAGTTCTTC. Amino acid sequence: CASSLGTGGYNEQFF.

This chain links TRBV4-3 with TRBJ1-4; the D gene is possibly TRBD1 (6 bases). The ends were cut back, 0 bases at V and 3 bases at J, with 11 bases in the middle. Germline CDR1 and CDR2: LGHNA and YSLEER. The CDR3 loop spans 16 amino acids. As DNA, the CDR3 is TGCGCCAGCAGCCAAGATCCGGGGGCGGCTAATGAAAAACTGTTTTTT. Its protein is CASSQDPGAANEKLFF.

This chain uses TRBV4-2 with TRBJ2-7; the match to TRBD1 covers 8 bases. The CDR3 loop spans 16 amino acids. Germline V CDR1 and CDR2: LGHNA, YNFKEQ. V dropped 1 base and J dropped 3; count of bases not matched to a gene: 8. CDR3 residues: CASSQVSGQGYYEQYF. DNA for the CDR3: TGTGCCAGCAGCCAAGTATCCGGACAGGGATACTACGAGCAGTACTTC.

This chain uses TRBV30 with TRBJ1-4; a possible D gene is TRBD1 (5 bases). V was clipped by 4 bases and J by 8 bases, with 29 bases between them. Germline-derived CDR1 and CDR2 are GTSNPN and SVGIG (reference sequence). The CDR3 is 18 amino acids. In DNA form, the CDR3 reads TGTGCCTGGAATTCCCACCGAGCCGCGGGGGTAAAGACGGAAAAACTGTTTTTT. This encodes CAWNSHRAAGVKTEKLFF. Complete variable domain (other parts from reference TRBV30 and TRBJ1-4): SQTIHQWPATLVQPVGSPLSLECTVEGTSNPNLYWYRQAAGRGLQLLFYSVGIGQISSEVPQNLSASRPQDRQFILSSKKLLLSDSGFYLCAWNSHRAAGVKTEKLFFGSGTQLSVL.

The chain couples TRBV7-2 to TRBJ1-4, with a weak D call TRBD1 (5 bases). Per the germline V gene, CDR1 is SGHTA and CDR2 is FQGNSA. The CDR3 is 14 residues long. V lost 1 base, J lost 8 bases, and 11 bases lay in between. The CDR3 region has the DNA TGTGCCAGCAGCTTAGATGTAGGGGACGAAAAACTGTTTTTT. Amino acids: CASSLDVGDEKLFF.

CDR3 DNA: TGTGCCAGCAGTTTTGGGATTCGGGGACAGGGTAGGATACCCAATAATTCACCCCTCCACTTT. Translating it yields CASSFGIRGQGRIPNNSPLHF. This chain connects TRBV27 to TRBJ1-6, with 9 bases lining up with TRBD1. V shed 3 bases and J 5 bases; nucleotides not matched to a gene: 20. The germline CDR1 and CDR2 sequences are MNHEY and SMNVEV (reference sequence). The CDR3 has 21 residues.

The V gene is TRBV5-4, the J gene TRBJ1-3; no clear D. CDR3 length equals 14 residues. Germline V gives CDR1 SGHNT, CDR2 YYREEE (reference sequence). The V and J ends lost 1 base and 0 bases respectively, with 5 bases between them. The CDR3 DNA is TGTGCCAGCAGCTTGTACGGCTCTGGAAACACCATATATTTT. Its protein product is CASSLYGSGNTIYF. The full variable domain, its missing parts supplied by reference TRBV5-4 and TRBJ1-3, is ETGVTQSPTHLIKTRGQQVTLRCSSQSGHNTVSWYQQALGQGPQFIFQYYREEENGRGNFPPRFSGLQFPNYSSELNVNALELDDSALYLCASSLYGSGNTIYFGEGSWLTVV.

The chain has TRBV2 and TRBJ2-7, with D hard to call. This CDR3 comprises 12 residues. The V end was cut by 2 bases, the J end by 2 bases, with 4 bases between. Germline CDR1 and CDR2: SNHLY and FYNNEI. CDR3 loop: CASSELAYEQYF. The CDR3 coding sequence is TGTGCCAGCAGTGAACTAGCCTACGAGCAGTACTTC.

The rearrangement links TRBV15 to TRBJ1-2, with no clear D. The CDR3 is 12 residues long. V was trimmed by 5 bases and J by 8 bases, leaving 12 bases between them. CDR1 LNHNV and CDR2 YYDKDF come from the germline V gene (reference sequence). Written as DNA, the CDR3 is TGTGCCACCAGCGGGGAATTCTGGGGCTACACCTTC. Its translation is CATSGEFWGYTF.

This chain links TRBV2 with TRBJ2-7; maybe TRBD1 (5 bases). Trimming left V 3 bases short and J 2 bases short, with 14 bases between. CDR1 is SNHLY, CDR2 FYNNEI, per germline. The CDR3 runs to 15 residues. The CDR3 nucleotides read TGTGCCAGCAGTGAGCGACAGCACAGCACCTACGAGCAGTACTTC. This codes for CASSERQHSTYEQYF.

The rearrangement links TRBV11-3 to TRBJ1-3, with D unclear. Per germline, CDR1 SGHNT and CDR2 YENEEA. V lost 5 bases, J lost 8 bases, and 16 bases lay in between. The CDR3 sequence is 14 residues long. The CDR3 coding sequence is TGTGCCAGCAGCGCGGGATCCCTCACTGACACCATATATTTT. Its protein product is CASSAGSLTDTIYF. The entire variable domain, with the rest obtained from reference TRBV11-3 and TRBJ1-3, is as follows: EAGVVQSPRYKIIEKKQPVAFWCNPISGHNTLYWYLQNLGQGPELLIRYENEEAVDDSQLPKDRFSAERLKGVDSTLKIQPAELGDSAVYLCASSAGSLTDTIYFGEGSWLTVV.

This chain connects TRBV29-1 to TRBJ2-3; D is undetermined. The CDR3 totals 16 residues. Trimming took off 0 bases at V and 0 bases at J, with 13 bases between the two ends. Germline V CDR1 and CDR2: SQVTM, ANQGSEA. The CDR3 here is CSVEDPTVSSTDTQYF. DNA for the CDR3: TGCAGCGTTGAAGATCCAACAGTATCTAGCACAGATACGCAGTATTTT.

The V gene is TRBV11-2, the J gene TRBJ1-3; 9 positions agree with TRBD1. CDR1 and CDR2 from the germline V gene are SGHAT and FQNNGV. The trim removed 5 bases at V and 0 bases at J, leaving 5 bases unmatched. The CDR3 has 16 residues. CDR3 region: CASSPRQGGSGNTIYF. The DNA for the CDR3 is TGTGCCAGCAGCCCCCGACAGGGGGGCTCTGGAAACACCATATATTTT.

The chain recombines TRBV20-1 with TRBJ1-2; D is perhaps TRBD1 (5 bases). Per the germline V gene, CDR1 is DFQATT and CDR2 is SNEGSKA (reference sequence). The ends were cut back, 4 bases at V and 8 bases at J, with 11 bases in the middle. This CDR3 region has 11 residues. The CDR3 nucleotides read TGCAGTGCTATCAGGGTAGGCGGCTACACCTTC. Its translation is CSAIRVGGYTF.

This clone was seen only once. The chain combines TRBV7-9 with TRBJ1-5, with TRBD1 matching over 7 bases. The V and J ends lost 5 bases and 2 bases, in that order; junction bases with no gene match: 3. This CDR3 region has 14 residues. In germline, CDR1 is SEHNR, CDR2 FQNEAQ (reference sequence). The DNA for the CDR3 is TGTGCCAGCAGCAAAGGACAGGGCAATCAGCCCCAGCATTTT. Its translation: CASSKGQGNQPQHF.

This clone was counted once. The DNA of the CDR3 is TGTGCCAGCAGTGGTATTAGCGGGGGGAAGAATGAGCAGTTCTTC. Protein: CASSGISGGKNEQFF. This chain connects TRBV6-4 to TRBJ2-1, with 10 bases matching TRBD2. The ends lost 4 bases at V and 7 bases at J; junction bases unmatched: 7. This CDR3 region has 15 residues. Germline V gene data show CDR1 as MRHNA and CDR2 as SNTAGT.

This chain connects TRBV2 to TRBJ2-3; 7 nucleotides agree with TRBD2. CDR3 size: 16 residues. V was clipped by 6 bases and J by 3 bases; unmatched bases: 12. Germline V gene data show CDR1 as SNHLY and CDR2 as FYNNEI. CDR3 amino acids: CASSQYGGGRTDTQYF. CDR3 nucleotides: TGTGCCAGCAGCCAGTATGGCGGGGGAAGGACAGATACGCAGTATTTT.

This chain joins TRBV4-3 and TRBJ2-7; 12 bases fit TRBD1. This CDR3 is built from 14 residues. Germline CDR1 LGHNA, CDR2 YSLEER. V lost 5 bases, J lost 5 bases, and 4 bases stayed unmatched. DNA for the CDR3: TGCGCCAGCAGCAAGGGACAGGGGGCCCACGAGCAGTACTTC. Translating it yields CASSKGQGAHEQYF.

This CDR3 is CASRSGTGLSEQYF. CDR3 nucleotides: TGTGCCAGCAGGTCCGGGACAGGGTTATCCGAGCAGTACTTC. The V and J genes are TRBV5-6 and TRBJ2-7, with 9 bases aligning to TRBD1. The CDR3 has 14 amino acids. Per the germline V gene, CDR1 is SGHDT and CDR2 is YYEEEE. V gave up 5 bases and J gave up 6 bases; unmatched junction bases: 9.

This clone was picked up a small number of times. This chain uses TRBV4-3 with TRBJ1-1, with D unresolved. Trimming removed 0 bases at V and 5 bases at J, with 10 bases between. Per germline, CDR1 LGHNA and CDR2 YSLEER. This CDR3 has 14 residues. The DNA of the CDR3 is TGCGCCAGCAGCCAAGATCTCGGAGCAACTGAAGCTTTCTTT. Protein sequence: CASSQDLGATEAFF.

The count of this clone is one. The V gene is TRBV19, the J gene TRBJ1-5, with 10 bases that match TRBD1. CDR3 length: 13 amino acids. Germline values: CDR1 LNHDA, CDR2 SQIVND (reference sequence). V dropped 5 bases and J dropped 7; count of bases not matched to a gene: 2. The CDR3 loop reads CASSWDRGQPQHF. In DNA, the CDR3 is TGTGCCAGTAGTTGGGACAGGGGCCAGCCCCAGCATTTT.

The V and J genes are TRBV7-8 and TRBJ1-2; D is possibly TRBD1 (6 bases). CDR1 and CDR2 from the germline V gene are SGHVS and FQNEAQ. Trimming removed 1 base from V and 3 bases from J, with 12 bases in between. The CDR3 covers 15 residues. The CDR3 sequence: CASSLVGGLDYGYTF. The CDR3, as DNA: TGTGCCAGCAGCTTAGTGGGGGGGCTGGACTATGGCTACACCTTC.

This sequence joins TRBV28 and TRBJ2-6; no clear D gene. Per the germline V gene, CDR1 is MDHEN and CDR2 is SYDVKM. Trimming removed 7 bases at V and 0 bases at J, with 10 bases between. The CDR3 length is 15 residues. DNA for the CDR3: TGTGCCAGCAAGCTGTTTAGCTCTGGGGCCAACGTCCTGACTTTC. This translates into CASKLFSSGANVLTF. The full variable domain, in which reference TRBV28 and TRBJ2-6 provide the parts outside the CDR3, is DVKVTQSSRYLVKRTGEKVFLECVQDMDHENMFWYRQDPGLGLRLIYFSYDVKMKEKGDIPEGYSVSREKKERFSLILESASTNQTSMYLCASKLFSSGANVLTFGAGSRLTVL.

The chain joins TRBV18 to TRBJ1-3; TRBD1 might be the D (5 bases). The CDR3 contains 16 residues. The V end lost 5 bases, the J end lost 0 bases, and 14 bases lay between the germline ends. Germline V gene data show CDR1 as KGHSH and CDR2 as LQKENI. In DNA form, the CDR3 reads TGTGCCAGCTCAACTCCCGGGGCATACTCTGGAAACACCATATATTTT. Protein product: CASSTPGAYSGNTIYF.

DNA for the CDR3: TGTGCCATCAGTGAGTCGGAGGATTTTAGACTGTTTTTT. Encoded protein: CAISESEDFRLFF. This chain uses TRBV10-3 with TRBJ1-4; no clear D gene. From germline, CDR1 is ENHRY and CDR2 SYGVKD. The V end was cut by 0 bases, the J end by 13 bases, with 12 bases between. The CDR3 is made up of 13 amino acids.

The chain recombines TRBV24-1 with TRBJ2-5, with D possibly called TRBD1 or TRBD2 (5 bases each). Trimming removed 4 bases from V and 5 bases from J, with 10 bases in between. Per germline, CDR1 KGHDR and CDR2 SFDVKD. CDR3 length: 13 residues. CDR3 nucleotide sequence: TGTGCCACCAGTGACCCGGGACGGGAGACCCAGTACTTC. The encoded protein is CATSDPGRETQYF.

This clone was picked up one time. The chain carries TRBV29-1 and TRBJ1-2, with D possibly being TRBD1 (5 bases). This CDR3 has 19 amino acids. Germline-derived CDR1 and CDR2 are SQVTM and ANQGSEA. V lost 5 bases to trimming and J lost 1 base, with 29 bases between them. CDR3 bases: TGCAGCGTTTGGTCCCTCCGCGCTGTCGTCACAGGTTATAACTATGGCTACACCTTC. This gives the protein CSVWSLRAVVTGYNYGYTF. Full variable domain (remainder filled in from reference TRBV29-1 and TRBJ1-2): SAVISQKPSRDICQRGTSLTIQCQVDSQVTMMFWYRQQPGQSLTLIATANQGSEATYESGFVIDKFPISRPNLTFSTLTVSNMSPEDSSIYLCSVWSLRAVVTGYNYGYTFGSGTRLTVV.